One and the same sample provided the 15 T cell receptor beta chains below, sequenced in a study of vaccination and CD4 T cells after COVID-19 (dated by TCRdb to the early 2020s). These receptors have no identified antigens. The library relied on PCR. The sequencer listed for this sample is Illumina iSeq 100. At the Johns Hopkins FTIC core, DNA from the cultured CD4+ T cells underwent TCR sequencing with the Oncomine TCR Beta short-read assay. The public reads were reprocessed in TCRdb via fastp at Q25 and MiXCR, keeping in-frame beta chains. Rows with one shared CDR3 protein collapse into an entry with the most common genes and DNA. The sample table shows about 9,500 distinct CDR3 sequences, and 45% to 60% are seen once. Approximately 25% of the sample is taken by the ten largest. The treatment or condition label of this sample denotes: approximately 11-day PBMC culture with coronavirus spike peptide pools or control peptides (ViraFEST assay). CD4+ T cells from unexposed donors were collected before the COVID-19 pandemic (2011-2018).

The specimen sequenced was CD4+ T cells from blood, cultured in vitro. The source of these receptors is a human donor in good health.

V gene TRBV4-1 combines with J gene TRBJ1-2, with D hard to call. Deletions cut 0 bases from V and 5 bases from J, with 10 bases between. This CDR3 is built from 14 residues. CDR1 and CDR2 (germline): MGHRA, YSYEKL. The chain's CDR3 is CASSQDSGGYGYTF. For the CDR3, the DNA is TGCGCCAGCAGCCAAGATTCGGGAGGGTATGGCTACACCTTC.

CDR3 sequence: CASSLSGQGYEQYF. CDR3 bases: TGCGCCAGCAGCTTGTCCGGACAGGGCTACGAGCAGTACTTC. The chain joins TRBV5-1 to TRBJ2-7; 8 nucleotides agree with TRBD1. J gave up 3 bases and V 1 base, and 3 bases lay outside the gene matches. The CDR3 extends over 14 amino acids. From germline, CDR1 is SGHRS and CDR2 YFSETQ.

This clonotype has more than one count but fewer than ten. This chain links TRBV5-6 with TRBJ1-2; D call uncertain. This CDR3 region has 15 residues. In germline, CDR1 is SGHDT, CDR2 YYEEEE. Trimming removed 1 base from V and 0 bases from J, with 10 bases in between. CDR3 coding DNA: TGTGCCAGCAGCTTGCGGCGGGAAACTAACTATGGCTACACCTTC. It encodes CASSLRRETNYGYTF.

This chain joins TRBV11-1 and TRBJ2-1, with 11 nucleotides matching TRBD2. The CDR3 is 16 residues long. Germline assignment: CDR1 SGHAT and CDR2 FQDESV (reference sequence). V lost 5 bases, J lost 7 bases, and 10 bases stayed unmatched. The CDR3 DNA reads as TGTGCCAGCAGCCTATTAGCGGGAGGGGTTTCGAATGAGCAGTTCTTC. Amino acid sequence: CASSLLAGGVSNEQFF.

The V gene is TRBV11-3, the J gene TRBJ2-1, with 7 bases aligning to TRBD1. The CDR3 spans 15 residues. V lost 5 bases, J lost 2 bases, and 6 bases stayed unmatched. CDR1 and CDR2 (germline): SGHNT, YENEEA. The CDR3 loop is CASSGEQGTYNEQFF. CDR3 DNA: TGTGCCAGCAGCGGGGAACAGGGGACCTACAATGAGCAGTTCTTC.

The J gene is TRBJ2-5, the V gene TRBV5-6, with D possibly called TRBD1 or TRBD2 (6 bases each). CDR1 is SGHDT, CDR2 YYEEEE, per germline. The CDR3 loop spans 15 amino acids. V was cut by 0 bases and J by 4 bases, with 13 bases left in between. CDR3 coding DNA: TGTGCCAGCAGCTTGGTTAGGAGGGGGGTAGAGACCCAGTACTTC. Residues: CASSLVRRGVETQYF.

The gene calls are TRBV29-1 and TRBJ1-2; D unresolved. With 5 bases removed from V and 7 bases from J, the gap between germline ends came to 11 bases. The CDR3 length is 11 residues. Germline values: CDR1 SQVTM, CDR2 ANQGSEA. The CDR3 loop reads CSVLVTSGYTF. The CDR3, as DNA: TGCAGCGTTTTGGTGACCTCTGGCTACACCTTC.

The V call is TRBV12-3 or TRBV12-4, the J call TRBJ2-2; 11 bases align to TRBD2. The V and J ends lost 5 bases and 3 bases, in that order; junction bases with no gene match: 8. This CDR3 spans 17 amino acids. CDR3 loop: CASSPTLAGVDTGELFF. CDR3 in DNA: TGTGCCAGCAGTCCGACACTAGCGGGGGTAGACACCGGGGAGCTGTTTTTT.

This clonotype was observed a few times. The chain is built from TRBV20-1 and TRBJ1-1; no definite D call. The V and J ends lost 3 bases and 1 base respectively, with 3 bases between them. CDR3 length equals 11 residues. In germline, CDR1 is DFQATT, CDR2 SNEGSKA (reference sequence). This CDR3 is CSARENTEAFF. The CDR3 DNA sequence: TGCAGTGCTAGGGAGAACACTGAAGCTTTCTTT.

V gene TRBV4-3 combines with J gene TRBJ1-6; D call uncertain. This CDR3 contains 13 residues. V lost 0 bases and J lost 4, with 1 base in between. The germline V gene has CDR1 LGHNA and CDR2 YSLEER. The CDR3 nucleotides read TGCGCCAGCAGCCAAGAGTATAATTCACCCCTCCACTTT. It specifies CASSQEYNSPLHF.

The V gene is TRBV7-2, the J gene TRBJ2-1; 8 bases agree with TRBD2. Germline CDR1 and CDR2: SGHTA and FQGNSA. The CDR3 runs to 14 residues. The V segment lost 4 bases and the J segment 6 bases; nucleotides outside the gene matches: 5. The CDR3 DNA is TGTGCCAGCAGCTGGGCGGGGGGTAGCAATGAGCAGTTCTTC. Its translation: CASSWAGGSNEQFF.

The gene calls are TRBV7-2 and TRBJ2-1; unclear D gene. The CDR3 has 13 residues. Per germline, CDR1 SGHTA and CDR2 FQGNSA. The ends were cut back, 5 bases at V and 7 bases at J, with 12 bases in the middle. In DNA form, the CDR3 reads TGTGCCAGCAGCCTCCGGGTCGGGAATGAGCAGTTCTTC. It yields the protein CASSLRVGNEQFF.

This clonotype was detected only a few times. The chain has TRBV6-1 and TRBJ1-2, with unresolved D. Germline V gene lookup returns CDR1 MNHNS and CDR2 SASEGT. CDR3 length: 10 amino acids. V was pared by 3 bases and J by 8 bases, with 4 bases between. The CDR3 region is CASSDPGYTF. The CDR3 nucleotides read TGTGCCAGCAGTGATCCCGGCTACACCTTC.

This rearrangement joins TRBV4-1 to TRBJ1-2; D gene unclear. This CDR3 is 13 amino acids long. The V and J ends lost 1 base and 5 bases respectively, with 8 bases between them. Germline CDR1 MGHRA, CDR2 YSYEKL. The CDR3 loop reads CASSQGGGYGYTF. The CDR3 bases are TGCGCCAGCAGCCAAGGAGGAGGGTATGGCTACACCTTC.

The CDR3 DNA reads as TGTGCCAGCAGGGCCCAAAGCACCGGGGAGCTGTTTTTT. This encodes CASRAQSTGELFF. This chain connects TRBV7-7 to TRBJ2-2; D gene uncertain. CDR1 and CDR2 from the germline V gene are SSHAT and FNYEAQ (reference sequence). This CDR3 is built from 13 residues. With 6 bases removed from V and 4 bases from J, the gap between germline ends came to 9 bases.